These 2 T cell receptor beta chains came from one sample sequenced in a study of cytomegalovirus exposure and HLA in healthy donors (dated by TCRdb to about 2017). The library was produced with the immunoSEQ multiplex PCR assay. The multiplex PCR relied on a mix of 60 forward primers for TCR Vbeta segments and 13 reverse primers for TCR Jbeta segments. TCRdb mirrors the immuneACCESS table, restricted to in-frame sequences. Some clones are absent from its copies; in checked studies, under half trace to an unresolved V gene, and the reason for the others is unknown. In this sample the table shows 160,000 or so clones, approximately 81% of which occur a single time. Roughly 7.5% of the sample comes from the top ten. The sample taken for sequencing was PBMCs. The receptor set was obtained from a woman aged 30 to 39 in good health and CMV-seropositive.

This sequence joins TRBV18 and TRBJ1-1; TRBD1 agrees at 7 bases. Germline loops: CDR1 KGHSH, CDR2 LQKENI. V gave up 6 bases and J gave up 1 base; unmatched junction bases: 8. The CDR3 is 15 residues long. In DNA form, the CDR3 reads TGTGCCAGCTCCGACTACAGGGGCCGGAACACTGAAGCTTTCTTT. Residues: CASSDYRGRNTEAFF.

The J gene is TRBJ1-6, the V gene TRBV28; D call uncertain. Germline CDR1 reads MDHEN; CDR2 reads SYDVKM. Trimming took off 3 bases at V and 13 bases at J, with 16 bases between the two ends. This CDR3 comprises 14 residues. The CDR3: CASSFRTPISPLHF. In nucleotides, the CDR3 is TGTGCCAGCAGTTTTCGAACTCCGATCTCCCCCCTCCACTTT.